These 8 T cell receptor beta chains share one sample of origin, sequenced in a study of blood T cell repertoires in COVID-19. Assay: immunoSEQ multiplex PCR; the TCRdb copy retains only in-frame clones and omits some. This table has 80,000 to 100,000 clones, 91% appearing once. Sample: peripheral blood. These receptors came from a human donor with active COVID-19. The donor label of this sample is uncertain.

V gene TRBV4-1 combines with J gene TRBJ1-2; TRBD1 aligns across 8 bases. Germline-derived CDR1 and CDR2 are MGHRA and YSYEKL. With V trimmed by 4 bases and J by 8 bases, 9 bases remained unmatched. This CDR3 contains 14 residues. The CDR3 DNA follows: TGCGCCAGCAGCCGAGAAACAGGGGGACAGGGCTACACCTTC. Amino acid sequence: CASSRETGGQGYTF.

The chain combines TRBV29-1 with TRBJ2-7, with D maybe TRBD2 (7 bases). V lost 6 bases to trimming and J lost 3 bases, with 24 bases between them. The CDR3 spans 16 residues. Germline lookup yields CDR1 SQVTM and CDR2 ANQGSEA. CDR3: CSVYQGGGGLFYEQYF. In DNA form, the CDR3 reads TGCAGCGTCTACCAAGGTGGGGGGGGCCTGTTCTACGAGCAGTACTTC.

The gene calls are TRBV6-1 and TRBJ2-5; 14 bases agree with TRBD2. The V gene's germline CDR1 is MNHNS and CDR2 SASEGT. The J segment lost 3 bases and the V segment lost 1 base, leaving 10 bases of the junction unmatched. The CDR3 is 19 residues long. The CDR3, as DNA: TGTGCCAGCAGTGAAGAGGCCGGGACTAGCGGGGGTTTAGAAGAGACCCAGTACTTC. Residues: CASSEEAGTSGGLEETQYF.

V usage is TRBV7-9 and J usage is TRBJ2-6, with D possibly being TRBD2 (6 bases). The CDR3 consists of 15 residues. Germline V gives CDR1 SEHNR, CDR2 FQNEAQ (reference sequence). Trimming stripped 5 bases from V and 2 bases from J, with 10 bases between. In DNA, the CDR3 is TGTGCCAGCAGCCTGGGGGAGGCTGGGGCCAACGTCCTGACTTTC. Translation gives CASSLGEAGANVLTF.

V and J are TRBV12-3 or TRBV12-4 and TRBJ2-3; TRBD2 aligns across 7 bases. CDR3 size: 13 residues. Trimming at V came to 6 bases and at J to 4 bases, leaving 4 bases not matched to a gene. The CDR3 is CASRREGADTQYF. DNA of the CDR3: TGTGCCAGCAGAAGGGAGGGCGCAGATACGCAGTATTTT.

The V and J genes are TRBV2 and TRBJ2-2, with D unresolved. Germline V gene data show CDR1 as SNHLY and CDR2 as FYNNEI. With 5 bases removed from V and 1 base from J, the gap between germline ends came to 11 bases. CDR3 length: 15 amino acids. CDR3 in DNA: TGTGCCAGCAGTCTCTCGCACAGGAACACCGGGGAGCTGTTTTTT. It codes for CASSLSHRNTGELFF.

This chain uses TRBV6-1 with TRBJ1-6; the D is unclear. The CDR3 has 17 amino acids. The V end was cut by 2 bases, the J end by 0 bases, with 11 bases between. CDR1 is MNHNS and CDR2 is SASEGT in the germline V gene. The CDR3 protein is CASSETRQSSYNSPLHF. DNA for the CDR3: TGTGCCAGCAGTGAAACGCGGCAGAGCTCCTATAATTCACCCCTCCACTTT.

The V call is TRBV28, the J call TRBJ1-2, with a tentative D call TRBD1 (6 bases). The V and J ends lost 5 bases and 4 bases respectively, with 14 bases between them. Germline CDR1 MDHEN, CDR2 SYDVKM. The CDR3 is made up of 14 amino acids. The CDR3 loop is CASSLVQGPYGYTF. DNA for the CDR3: TGTGCCAGCAGTCTCGTACAGGGCCCCTATGGCTACACCTTC.